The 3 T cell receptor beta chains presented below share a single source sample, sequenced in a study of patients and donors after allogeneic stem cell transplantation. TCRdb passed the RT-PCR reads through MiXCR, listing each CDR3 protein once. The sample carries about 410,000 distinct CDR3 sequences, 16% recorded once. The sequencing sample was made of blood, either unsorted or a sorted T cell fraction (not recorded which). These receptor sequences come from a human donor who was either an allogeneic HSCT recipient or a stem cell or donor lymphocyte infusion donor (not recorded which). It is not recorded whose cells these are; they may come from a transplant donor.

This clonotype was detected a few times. The CDR3 DNA reads as TGCGCCAGCAGCGATCGGAGCAGCGACGAGCAGTACTTC. Its protein is CASSDRSSDEQYF. This chain connects TRBV5-1 to TRBJ2-7; no definite D call. Trimming stripped 4 bases from V and 5 bases from J, with 13 bases between. The CDR3 is made up of 13 amino acids. CDR1 and CDR2 (germline): SGHRS, YFSETQ.

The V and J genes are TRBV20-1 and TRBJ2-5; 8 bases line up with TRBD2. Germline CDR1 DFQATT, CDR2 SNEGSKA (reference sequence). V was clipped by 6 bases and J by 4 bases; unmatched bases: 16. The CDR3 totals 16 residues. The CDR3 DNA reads TGCAGTGCAGGAGAGGGCGGGACTAGACAAGGAGAGACCCAGTACTTC. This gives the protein CSAGEGGTRQGETQYF.

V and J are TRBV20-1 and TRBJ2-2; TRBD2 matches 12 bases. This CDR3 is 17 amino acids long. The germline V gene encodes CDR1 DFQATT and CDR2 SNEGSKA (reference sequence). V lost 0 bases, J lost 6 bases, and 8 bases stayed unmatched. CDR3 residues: CSAREQESSGRAGELFF. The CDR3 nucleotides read TGCAGTGCTAGAGAGCAGGAGTCTAGCGGGAGGGCCGGGGAGCTGTTTTTT.